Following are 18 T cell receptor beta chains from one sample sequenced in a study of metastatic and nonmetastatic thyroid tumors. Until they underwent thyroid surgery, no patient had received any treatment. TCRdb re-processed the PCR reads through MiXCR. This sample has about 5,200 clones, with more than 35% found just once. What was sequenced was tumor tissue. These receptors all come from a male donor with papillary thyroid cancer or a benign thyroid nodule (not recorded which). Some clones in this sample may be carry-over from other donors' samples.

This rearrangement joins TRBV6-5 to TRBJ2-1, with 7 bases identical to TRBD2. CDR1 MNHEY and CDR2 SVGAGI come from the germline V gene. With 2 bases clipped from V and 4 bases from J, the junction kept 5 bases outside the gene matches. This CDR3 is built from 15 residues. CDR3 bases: TGTGCCAGCAGTTACGGAGCGGGATCGTACAATGAGCAGTTCTTC. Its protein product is CASSYGAGSYNEQFF.

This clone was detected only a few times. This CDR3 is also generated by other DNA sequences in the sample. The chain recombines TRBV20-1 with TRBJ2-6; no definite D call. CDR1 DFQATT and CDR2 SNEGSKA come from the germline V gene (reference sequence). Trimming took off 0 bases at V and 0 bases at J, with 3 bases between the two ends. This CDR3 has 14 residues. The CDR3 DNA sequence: TGCAGTGCTAGAGATGGCTCTGGGGCCAACGTCCTGACTTTC. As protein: CSARDGSGANVLTF.

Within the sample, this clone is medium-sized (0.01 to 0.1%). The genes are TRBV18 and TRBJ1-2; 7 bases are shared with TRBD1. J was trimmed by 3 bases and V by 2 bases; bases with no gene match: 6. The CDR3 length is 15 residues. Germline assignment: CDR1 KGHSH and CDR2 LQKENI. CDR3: CASSPSGTDDYGYTF. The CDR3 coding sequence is TGTGCCAGCTCACCATCCGGGACAGATGACTATGGCTACACCTTC.

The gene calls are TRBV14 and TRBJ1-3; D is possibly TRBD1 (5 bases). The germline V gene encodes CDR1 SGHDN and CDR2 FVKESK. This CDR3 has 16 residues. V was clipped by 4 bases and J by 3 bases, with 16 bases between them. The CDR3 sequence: CASSPLGGGRGNTIYF. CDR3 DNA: TGTGCCAGCAGCCCCCTTGGTGGGGGACGTGGAAACACCATATATTTT.

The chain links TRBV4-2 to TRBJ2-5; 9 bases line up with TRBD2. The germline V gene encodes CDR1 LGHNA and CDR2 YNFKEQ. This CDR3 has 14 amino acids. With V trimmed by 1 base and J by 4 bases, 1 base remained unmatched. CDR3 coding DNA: TGTGCCAGCAGCCAAGCGACTAGCGGAGAGACCCAGTACTTC. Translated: CASSQATSGETQYF.

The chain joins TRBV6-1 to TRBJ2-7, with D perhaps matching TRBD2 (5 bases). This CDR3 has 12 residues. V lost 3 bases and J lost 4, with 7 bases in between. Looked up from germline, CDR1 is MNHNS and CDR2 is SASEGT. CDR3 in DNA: TGTGCCAGCAGTGATGAGCGGTACGAGCAGTACTTC. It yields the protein CASSDERYEQYF.

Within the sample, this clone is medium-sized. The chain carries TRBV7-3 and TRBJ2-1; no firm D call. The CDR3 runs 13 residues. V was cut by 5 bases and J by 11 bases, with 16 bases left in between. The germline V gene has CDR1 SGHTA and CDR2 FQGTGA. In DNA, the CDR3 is TGTGCCAGCAGCATAGATGACTGGAAAAAGCAGTTCTTC. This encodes CASSIDDWKKQFF.

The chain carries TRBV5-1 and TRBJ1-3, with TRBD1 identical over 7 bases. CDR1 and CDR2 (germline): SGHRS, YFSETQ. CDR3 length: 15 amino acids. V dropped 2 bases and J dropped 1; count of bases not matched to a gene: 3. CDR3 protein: CASSFGDSSGNTIYF. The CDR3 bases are TGCGCCAGCAGCTTTGGGGACAGTTCTGGAAACACCATATATTTT.

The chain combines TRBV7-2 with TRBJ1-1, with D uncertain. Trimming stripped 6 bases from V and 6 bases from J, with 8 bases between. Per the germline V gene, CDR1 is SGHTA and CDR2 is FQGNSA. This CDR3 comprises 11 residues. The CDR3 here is CASSRGAEAFF. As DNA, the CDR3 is TGTGCCAGCAGTAGAGGAGCTGAAGCTTTCTTT. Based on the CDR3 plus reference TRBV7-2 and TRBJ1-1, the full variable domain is GAGVSQSPSNKVTEKGKDVELRCDPISGHTALYWYRQSLGQGLEFLIYFQGNSAPDKSGLPSDRFSAERTGGSVSTLTIQRTQQEDSAVYLCASSRGAEAFFGQGTRLTVV.

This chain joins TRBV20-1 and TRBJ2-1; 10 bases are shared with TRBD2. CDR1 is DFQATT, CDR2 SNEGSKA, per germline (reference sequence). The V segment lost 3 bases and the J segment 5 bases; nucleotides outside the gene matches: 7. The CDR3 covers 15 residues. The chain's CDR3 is CSARVLAGAHNEQFF. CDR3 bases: TGCAGTGCTAGGGTCCTAGCGGGAGCACACAATGAGCAGTTCTTC.

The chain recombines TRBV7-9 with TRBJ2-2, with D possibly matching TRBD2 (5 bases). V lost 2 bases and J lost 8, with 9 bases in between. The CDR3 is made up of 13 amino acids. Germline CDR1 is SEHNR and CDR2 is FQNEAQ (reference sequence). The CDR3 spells CASSLNPGGELFF. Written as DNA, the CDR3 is TGTGCCAGCAGCTTAAACCCGGGAGGGGAGCTGTTTTTT.

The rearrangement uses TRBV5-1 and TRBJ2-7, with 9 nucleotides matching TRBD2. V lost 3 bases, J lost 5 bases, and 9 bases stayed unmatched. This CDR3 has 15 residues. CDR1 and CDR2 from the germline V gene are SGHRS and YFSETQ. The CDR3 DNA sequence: TGCGCCAGCAGCTGGCCGAAAGTAGCGGGAGACGAGCAGTACTTC. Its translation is CASSWPKVAGDEQYF.

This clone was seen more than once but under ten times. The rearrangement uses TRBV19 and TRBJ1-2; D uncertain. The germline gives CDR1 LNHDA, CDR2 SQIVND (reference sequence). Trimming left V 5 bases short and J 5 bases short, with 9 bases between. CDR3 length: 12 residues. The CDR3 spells CASSLRFYGYTF. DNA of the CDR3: TGTGCCAGTAGTCTCCGTTTTTATGGCTACACCTTC. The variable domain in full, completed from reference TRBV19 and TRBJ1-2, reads DGGITQSPKYLFRKEGQNVTLSCEQNLNHDAMYWYRQDPGQGLRLIYYSQIVNDFQKGDIAEGYSVSREKKESFPLTVTSAQKNPTAFYLCASSLRFYGYTFGSGTRLTVV.

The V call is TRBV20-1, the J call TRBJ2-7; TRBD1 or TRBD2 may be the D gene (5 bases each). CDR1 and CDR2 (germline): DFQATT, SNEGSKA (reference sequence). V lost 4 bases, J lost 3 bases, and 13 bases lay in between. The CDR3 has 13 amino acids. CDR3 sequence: CSAKGSLDYEQYF. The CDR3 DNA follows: TGCAGTGCTAAGGGGAGTTTAGACTACGAGCAGTACTTC.

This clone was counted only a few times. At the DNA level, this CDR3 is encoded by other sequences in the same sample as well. This chain's CDR3 is CSARDGSGANVLTF. CDR3 nucleotides: TGCAGTGCTAGAGATGGTTCTGGGGCCAACGTCCTGACTTTC. The genes are TRBV20-1 and TRBJ2-6; D is ambiguous. Between the trimmed V and J ends, which lost 0 bases and 1 base, there was a span of 4 bases. Per germline, CDR1 DFQATT and CDR2 SNEGSKA (reference sequence). The CDR3 is 14 residues long.

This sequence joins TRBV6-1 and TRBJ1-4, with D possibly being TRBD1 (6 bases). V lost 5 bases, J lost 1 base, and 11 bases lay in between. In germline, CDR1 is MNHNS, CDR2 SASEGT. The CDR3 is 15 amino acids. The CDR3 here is CASSSPRGTNEKLFF. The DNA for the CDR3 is TGTGCCAGCAGTTCACCCAGGGGAACTAATGAAAAACTGTTTTTT.

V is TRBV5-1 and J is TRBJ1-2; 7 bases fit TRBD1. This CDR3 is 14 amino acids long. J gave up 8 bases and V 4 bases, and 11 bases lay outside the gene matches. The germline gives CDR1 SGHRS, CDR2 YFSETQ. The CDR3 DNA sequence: TGCGCCAGCAGCCCAGGACAGGCCATGGGGGGCTACACCTTC. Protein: CASSPGQAMGGYTF.

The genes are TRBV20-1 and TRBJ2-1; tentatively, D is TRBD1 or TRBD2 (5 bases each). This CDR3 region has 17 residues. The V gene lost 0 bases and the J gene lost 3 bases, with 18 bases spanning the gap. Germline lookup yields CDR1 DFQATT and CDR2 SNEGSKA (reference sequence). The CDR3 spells CSARDWDQDTRYNEQFF. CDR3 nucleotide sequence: TGCAGTGCTAGAGACTGGGACCAGGATACTCGCTACAATGAGCAGTTCTTC.